Listed below are T cell receptor beta chains from one sample, sequenced in a study of blood T cell repertoires in COVID-19. The protocol was immunoSEQ multiplex PCR, while the TCRdb copy is restricted to in-frame clones and leaves out a portion. The repertoire holds about 40,000 clones, 80% to 90% seen once, with 7% to 9% in the top ten. Sequencing was done on a sample of peripheral blood. These receptors were collected from a woman aged 70 to 79 with acute or convalescent COVID-19. The CDR3 runs from the conserved cysteine through the conserved F or W. Fields, in order: clone size, V gene, D gene, J gene, CDR3 protein, CDR3 DNA. The D gene is left open where the match is weak. For some rows the clone size is stated as once, few or many, or as a class when expanded; others skip it.

>-|TRBV6-5|-|TRBJ2-5
CAGPRGRGEETQYF
TGTGCCGGACCGAGGGGCAGGGGAGAAGAGACCCAGTACTTC
>-|TRBV10-3|-|TRBJ2-2
CAISGGTRTGELFF
TGTGCCATCAGTGGTGGGACAAGGACCGGGGAGCTGTTTTTT
>-|TRBV7-9|TRBD2|TRBJ2-1
CASSPPGLGYNEQFF
TGTGCCAGCAGCCCACCGGGACTAGGGTACAATGAGCAGTTCTTC
>-|TRBV6-4|TRBD1|TRBJ2-3
CASTPGQGAGDTQYF
TGTGCCAGCACCCCTGGACAGGGGGCGGGGGATACGCAGTATTTT
>medium-sized|TRBV5-5|TRBD1|TRBJ1-2
CASSYGQGANYGYTF
TGTGCCAGCAGCTACGGACAGGGTGCTAACTATGGCTACACCTTC
>few|TRBV7-9|-|TRBJ1-2
CASSSLGFVQGEDGYTF
TGTGCCAGCAGCTCCCTCGGGTTTGTACAGGGAGAGGATGGCTACACCTTC
>-|TRBV24-1|TRBD1|TRBJ2-3
CATSDPGGPDTQYF
TGTGCCACCAGTGACCCAGGGGGCCCAGATACGCAGTATTTT
>-|TRBV15|-|TRBJ1-6
CATSRDPEASGSPLHF
TGTGCCACCAGCAGAGATCCCGAGGCTTCTGGTTCACCCCTCCACTTT
>-|TRBV6-5|TRBD1|TRBJ1-1
CASREGTANTEAFF
TGTGCCAGCAGGGAGGGGACAGCGAACACTGAAGCTTTCTTT
>-|TRBV11-3|TRBD2|TRBJ2-5
CASSTGLAGDGETQYF
TGTGCCAGCAGCACTGGACTAGCGGGAGACGGTGAGACCCAGTACTTC
>-|TRBV6-1|-|TRBJ1-2
CASSEVGAYGYTF
TGTGCCAGCAGTGAAGTCGGAGCCTATGGCTACACCTTC
>-|TRBV5-1|-|TRBJ1-1
CASSLRGQNTEAFF
TGCGCCAGCAGCTTGAGAGGGCAGAACACTGAAGCTTTCTTT
>-|TRBV28|TRBD2|TRBJ2-1
CASSLAREKEFF
TGTGCCAGCAGTTTAGCGCGGGAGAAGGAGTTCTTC
>once|TRBV19|TRBD2|TRBJ2-3
CASSAVAGGTDTQYF
TGTGCCAGTAGTGCTGTAGCGGGGGGCACAGATACGCAGTATTTT
>-|TRBV18|TRBD1|TRBJ1-2
CASSHPSQDRAILGYTF
TGTGCCAGCTCCCACCCCTCCCAGGACAGGGCGATTTTGGGCTACACCTTC
>-|TRBV10-3|-|TRBJ1-6
CAISESVSAYNSPLHF
TGTGCCATCAGTGAGTCGGTCAGCGCCTATAATTCACCCCTCCACTTT
>-|TRBV30|TRBD2|TRBJ2-1
CAWSLTSGANNEQFF
TGTGCCTGGAGTCTTACTAGCGGGGCGAACAATGAGCAGTTCTTC
>-|TRBV29-1|-|TRBJ1-2
CSVAQEGYTF
TGCAGCGTCGCACAGGAAGGCTACACCTTC
>-|TRBV19|-|TRBJ2-5
CASSLGEGVRGRTQYF
TGTGCCAGTAGTCTAGGGGAGGGGGTGAGGGGACGGACCCAGTACTTC
>-|TRBV6-2/TRBV6-3|-|TRBJ2-5
CASSLSSLETQYF
TGTGCCAGCAGCCTCTCTAGCTTAGAGACCCAGTACTTC
>-|TRBV5-6|-|TRBJ2-3
CASSLDGTQYF
TGTGCCAGCAGCTTGGACGGTACGCAGTATTTT
>-|TRBV5-1|TRBD2|TRBJ2-1
CASSQTSGSVHEQFF
TGCGCCAGCAGCCAAACTAGCGGGAGTGTGCATGAGCAGTTCTTC
>-|TRBV7-7|-|TRBJ2-3
CASSSSGLSTDTQYF
TGTGCTAGCAGCTCCAGTGGACTTAGCACAGATACGCAGTATTTT
>-|TRBV6-6|TRBD1|TRBJ1-2
CASSSHTGDKYGYTF
TGTGCCAGCAGTTCCCACACAGGGGATAAGTATGGCTACACCTTC
>-|TRBV6-5|-|TRBJ1-6
CASSSSHSPLHF
TGTGCCAGCTCCTCTAGCCATTCACCCCTCCACTTT
>-|TRBV7-3|-|TRBJ1-1
CASSLQVVGTEAFF
TGTGCCAGCAGCTTACAGGTCGTTGGCACTGAAGCTTTCTTT
>-|TRBV5-1|TRBD1|TRBJ2-2
CASRQGATNTGELFF
TGCGCCAGCAGACAGGGGGCTACGAACACCGGGGAGCTGTTTTTT